A single sample gave rise to the 22 T cell receptor beta chains below, sequenced in a study of T cell repertoires in cytomegalovirus infection (dated by TCRdb to 2018 to 2020). These receptors' antigens are unknown. The sample's treatment or condition label, decoded: in vitro stimulation with specific CMV peptide epitopes to enrich CMV-specific T cells. TCRdb shows the sequencer as Illumina HiSeq 1500. TCRdb trimmed public reads at Q25 via fastp, called clones via MiXCR and kept in-frame beta chains. When rows share a CDR3 protein, they turn into one entry using the most common DNA and genes. The sample data list about 900,000 distinct CDR3 sequences, and approximately 31% of these were observed just once. The top ten clonotypes cover over 12% of the sample. Sequenced material: cultured CD8+ T cells from PBMCs, taken from culture after CMV antigen stimulation. The receptors were gathered from a human donor in good health (CMV status not recorded). Some clones in this sample may be carry-over from other donors' samples.

The rearrangement links TRBV27 to TRBJ2-7; D might be TRBD1 (5 bases). Germline CDR1 is MNHEY and CDR2 is SMNVEV (reference sequence). Trimming cost V 6 bases and J 6 bases, with 15 bases left between them. This CDR3 has 13 amino acids. The DNA for the CDR3 is TGTGCCAGCAGCTATAACACAGGAGTCGAGCAGTACTTC. This encodes CASSYNTGVEQYF.

The chain combines TRBV9 with TRBJ2-1; 11 bases are shared with TRBD2. J lost 3 bases, V lost 3 bases, and 8 bases had no gene match. There are 17 residues in the CDR3. The V gene's germline CDR1 is SGDLS and CDR2 YYNGEE. In DNA, the CDR3 is TGTGCCAGCAGCGCCCCCACTAGCGGGGGAAACTACAATGAGCAGTTCTTC. The encoded protein is CASSAPTSGGNYNEQFF.

This clonotype came up a few times. The chain recombines TRBV28 with TRBJ2-3, with D unresolved. The germline V gene has CDR1 MDHEN and CDR2 SYDVKM. The CDR3 extends over 14 amino acids. With 2 bases removed from V and 0 bases from J, the gap between germline ends came to 6 bases. The CDR3 DNA follows: TGTGCCAGCAGTTTAACAGCCAGCACAGATACGCAGTATTTT. Amino acids: CASSLTASTDTQYF.

This clonotype was counted at least ten times. The DNA of the CDR3 is TGTGCCAGCAGCCTAAAGGCGGGGAAAACGAACACCGGGGAGCTGTTTTTT. Translating gives CASSLKAGKTNTGELFF. The chain recombines TRBV7-2 with TRBJ2-2; possibly TRBD2 for D (6 bases). The CDR3 sequence is 17 residues long. Germline V gives CDR1 SGHTA, CDR2 FQGNSA. Trimming pared 5 bases from V and 0 bases from J, leaving 16 bases between.

V usage is TRBV5-5 and J usage is TRBJ1-5; D is unclear. CDR1 and CDR2 (germline): SGHKS, YYEKEE (reference sequence). CDR3 length equals 17 residues. Deletions cut 1 base from V and 0 bases from J, with 14 bases between. The CDR3 DNA sequence: TGTGCCAGCAGCTTGTACCCCCAGAGTCATAGCAATCAGCCCCAGCATTTT. Translation: CASSLYPQSHSNQPQHF.

The J gene is TRBJ2-7, the V gene TRBV6-8; the D is unclear. Germline CDR1 is MNHGY and CDR2 is SAAAGT. Trimming shortened V by 0 bases and J by 6 bases, and 9 bases separated the two germline ends. The CDR3 consists of 13 residues. The CDR3 spells CASSYSPSSEQYF. In nucleotides, the CDR3 is TGTGCCAGCAGTTACTCCCCCTCTAGCGAGCAGTACTTC.

The rearrangement links TRBV2 to TRBJ2-3, with a tentative D call TRBD1 (5 bases). V was pared by 6 bases and J by 0 bases, with 16 bases between. Germline lookup yields CDR1 SNHLY and CDR2 FYNNEI. The CDR3 has 16 amino acids. The CDR3 DNA follows: TGTGCCAGCAGCGACCCGGCCAGGGCTAGCACAGATACGCAGTATTTT. Translation gives CASSDPARASTDTQYF. The variable domain in full, completed from reference TRBV2 and TRBJ2-3, reads EPEVTQTPSHQVTQMGQEVILRCVPISNHLYFYWYRQILGQKVEFLVSFYNNEISEKSEIFDDQFSVERPDGSNFTLKIRSTKLEDSAMYFCASSDPARASTDTQYFGPGTRLTVL.

The chain couples TRBV6-6 to TRBJ2-3; 15 bases are a match to TRBD2. The V gene's germline CDR1 is MNHNY and CDR2 SVGAGI (reference sequence). Trimming cost V 3 bases and J 11 bases; bases outside gene matches: 9. CDR3 size: 16 residues. In DNA form, the CDR3 reads TGTGCCAGCAGTTATCCAGGACTAGCGGGGGGGCCAATGCAGTATTTT. As protein: CASSYPGLAGGPMQYF.

This clonotype was found many times. This chain connects TRBV7-6 to TRBJ1-1; D remains unclear. CDR3 length: 14 amino acids. CDR1 and CDR2 (germline): SGHVS, FNYEAQ. With 5 bases removed from V and 0 bases from J, the gap between germline ends came to 10 bases. DNA for the CDR3: TGTGCCAGCAGCCCCTTGGGTCTGAACACTGAAGCTTTCTTT. Protein product: CASSPLGLNTEAFF.

This clonotype was detected ten times or more. The rearrangement uses TRBV7-6 and TRBJ2-1; D remains unclear. Germline values: CDR1 SGHVS, CDR2 FNYEAQ. The germline V and J ends were trimmed by 3 bases and 1 base, with 7 bases remaining between them. This CDR3 has 14 residues. The CDR3, as DNA: TGTGCCAGCAGCTTTTCCGGGTCCTACAATGAGCAGTTCTTC. As protein: CASSFSGSYNEQFF.

This clonotype came up many times. V gene TRBV27 combines with J gene TRBJ1-6; 7 bases are shared with TRBD1. The V segment lost 5 bases and the J segment 7 bases; nucleotides outside the gene matches: 5. The germline V gene encodes CDR1 MNHEY and CDR2 SMNVEV (reference sequence). This CDR3 has 14 residues. The CDR3 sequence: CASSPDRANSPLHF. In DNA form, the CDR3 reads TGTGCCAGCAGTCCTGACAGGGCGAATTCACCCCTCCACTTT.

This clonotype was seen only a few times. The rearrangement uses TRBV7-9 and TRBJ1-5, with D possibly being TRBD1 (6 bases). V shed 5 bases and J shed 4 bases, with 12 bases lying between them. CDR3 length: 14 residues. In germline, CDR1 is SEHNR, CDR2 FQNEAQ (reference sequence). The CDR3 coding sequence is TGTGCCAGCAGCGACCGGGACAAGAATCAGCCCCAGCATTTT. It is translated as CASSDRDKNQPQHF.

The chain combines TRBV12-3 or TRBV12-4 with TRBJ2-2; D is unclear. This CDR3 has 16 amino acids. Trimming removed 5 bases from V and 1 base from J, with 14 bases in between. CDR3 loop: CASSLGWERNTGELFF. CDR3 DNA: TGTGCCAGCAGTCTGGGGTGGGAAAGGAACACCGGGGAGCTGTTTTTT.

This clonotype was recorded only once. The chain couples TRBV9 to TRBJ1-2; D is uncertain. V was trimmed by 0 bases and J by 2 bases, leaving 5 bases between them. From germline, CDR1 is SGDLS and CDR2 YYNGEE. The CDR3 has 13 amino acids. Here the CDR3 reads CASSVASNYGYTF. The CDR3 DNA reads as TGTGCCAGCAGCGTAGCCAGCAACTATGGCTACACCTTC.

This clonotype was detected ten times or more. This chain uses TRBV7-2 with TRBJ2-7, with a possible D match to TRBD2 (6 bases). Looked up from germline, CDR1 is SGHTA and CDR2 is FQGNSA. The CDR3 consists of 13 residues. Trimming cost V 1 base and J 6 bases, with 10 bases left between them. CDR3 sequence: CASSLGGTGEQYF. CDR3 coding DNA: TGTGCCAGCAGCTTAGGCGGGACGGGCGAGCAGTACTTC.

Note on this clonotype: At one of its ends the junction is not consistent with the germline gene, which may arise from a read error. The chain recombines TRBV2 with TRBJ2-6, with TRBD1 matching 7 bases. Germline V gives CDR1 SNHLY, CDR2 FYNNEI. The CDR3 has 17 residues. The CDR3 nucleotides read TGTGCCAGCTCCTTGCGAGGGGGCAGATCTGGGGTCAACGTCCTGACTTTC. The encoded protein is CASSLRGGRSGVNVLTF.

This chain links TRBV15 with TRBJ1-2, with a tentative D call TRBD1 (5 bases). V was clipped by 0 bases and J by 6 bases, with 8 bases between them. There are 13 residues in the CDR3. The germline gives CDR1 LNHNV, CDR2 YYDKDF (reference sequence). The CDR3 is CATSRDLGDGYTF. CDR3 in DNA: TGTGCCACCAGCAGAGATCTAGGGGATGGCTACACCTTC.

The rearrangement uses TRBV12-3 or TRBV12-4 and TRBJ2-2, with D tentatively TRBD2 (6 bases). This CDR3 is built from 16 residues. Trimming removed 7 bases from V and 2 bases from J, with 17 bases in between. CDR3 in amino acids: CASTPRDSINTGELFF. The CDR3 nucleotides are TGTGCCAGCACCCCCCGGGACTCCATAAACACCGGGGAGCTGTTTTTT.

V gene TRBV7-2 combines with J gene TRBJ1-1; D remains unclear. CDR3 size: 15 residues. Trimming took 2 bases from V and 7 from J, leaving 17 bases between them. Germline loops: CDR1 SGHTA, CDR2 FQGNSA. The CDR3, as DNA: TGTGCCAGCAGCTTAAACCGGGTAGCGACCGTTGAAGCTTTCTTT. Translating it yields CASSLNRVATVEAFF.

In its sample, this clonotype was seen a few times. This chain connects TRBV10-3 to TRBJ1-2; the match to TRBD1 covers 8 bases. Trimming at V came to 0 bases and at J to 2 bases, leaving 2 bases not matched to a gene. The CDR3 has 15 amino acids. The germline gives CDR1 ENHRY, CDR2 SYGVKD. The CDR3 region is CAISESGTGNYGYTF. The CDR3, as DNA: TGTGCCATCAGTGAGTCAGGGACAGGAAACTATGGCTACACCTTC.

Ten or more counts support this clonotype. The chain links TRBV7-2 to TRBJ1-4, with 7 bases lining up with TRBD1. Germline V gene lookup returns CDR1 SGHTA and CDR2 FQGNSA. The CDR3 is 14 amino acids. The V and J ends lost 5 bases and 4 bases, in that order; junction bases with no gene match: 4. CDR3 nucleotide sequence: TGTGCCAGCAGCCCCGACAGGGTTAATGAAAAACTGTTTTTT. This translates into CASSPDRVNEKLFF.

This clonotype was found many times. A read error may be the cause here, since a much bigger clone is one base away. V usage is TRBV27 and J usage is TRBJ2-3; D remains unclear. From germline, CDR1 is MNHEY and CDR2 SMNVEV (reference sequence). Trimming pared 5 bases from V and 4 bases from J, leaving 7 bases between. The CDR3 extends over 12 amino acids. The CDR3 DNA is TGTGCCAGCAGTCGGGCAGCAGATACGCAGTATTTT. This codes for CASSRAADTQYF.